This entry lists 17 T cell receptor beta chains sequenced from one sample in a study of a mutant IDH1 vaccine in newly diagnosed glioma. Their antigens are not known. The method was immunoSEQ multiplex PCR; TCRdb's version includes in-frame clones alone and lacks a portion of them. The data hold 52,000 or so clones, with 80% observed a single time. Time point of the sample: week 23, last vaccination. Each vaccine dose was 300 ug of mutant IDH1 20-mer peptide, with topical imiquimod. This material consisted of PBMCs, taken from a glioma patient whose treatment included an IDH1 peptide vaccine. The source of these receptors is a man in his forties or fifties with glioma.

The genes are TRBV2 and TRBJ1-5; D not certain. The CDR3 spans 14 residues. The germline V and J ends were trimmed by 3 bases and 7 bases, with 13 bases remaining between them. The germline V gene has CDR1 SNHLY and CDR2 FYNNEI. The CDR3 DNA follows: TGTGCCAGCAGTGATTCGGACTCCCTCCAGCCCCAGCATTTT. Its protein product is CASSDSDSLQPQHF.

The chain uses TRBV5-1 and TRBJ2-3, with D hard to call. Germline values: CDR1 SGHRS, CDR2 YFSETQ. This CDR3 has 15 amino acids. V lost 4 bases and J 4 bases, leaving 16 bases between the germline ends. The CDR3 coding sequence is TGCGCCAGCAGCCCCTACGATGGCCCGCCAGATACGCAGTATTTT. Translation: CASSPYDGPPDTQYF.

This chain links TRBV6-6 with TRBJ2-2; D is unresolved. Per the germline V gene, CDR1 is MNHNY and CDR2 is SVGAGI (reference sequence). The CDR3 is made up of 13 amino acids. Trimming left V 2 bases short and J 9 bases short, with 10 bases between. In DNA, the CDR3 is TGTGCCAGCAGTTACGACCCTGTCCGGGAGCTGTTTTTT. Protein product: CASSYDPVRELFF.

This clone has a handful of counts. This CDR3 reads CASSNGQGTYEQYF. The CDR3 DNA reads as TGTGCCAGCAGTAACGGACAGGGAACCTACGAGCAGTACTTC. The genes are TRBV6-6 and TRBJ2-7, with 8 bases matching TRBD1. V was clipped by 5 bases and J by 2 bases; unmatched bases: 5. The germline V gene encodes CDR1 MNHNY and CDR2 SVGAGI (reference sequence). The CDR3 runs 14 residues.

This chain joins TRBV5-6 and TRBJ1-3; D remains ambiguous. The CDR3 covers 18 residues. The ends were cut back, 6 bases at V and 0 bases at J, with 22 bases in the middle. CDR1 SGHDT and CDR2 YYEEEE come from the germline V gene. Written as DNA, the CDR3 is TGTGCCAGCACCCGTTGGAGCAGTGGTGCCGGCTCTGGAAACACCATATATTTT. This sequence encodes CASTRWSSGAGSGNTIYF.

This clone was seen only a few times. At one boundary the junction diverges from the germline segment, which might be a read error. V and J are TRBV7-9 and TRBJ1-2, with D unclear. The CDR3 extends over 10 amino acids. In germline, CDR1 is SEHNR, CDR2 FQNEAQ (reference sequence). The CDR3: CASSPVVLDF. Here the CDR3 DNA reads TGTGCCAGCAGCCCCGTTGTGTTGGACTTC.

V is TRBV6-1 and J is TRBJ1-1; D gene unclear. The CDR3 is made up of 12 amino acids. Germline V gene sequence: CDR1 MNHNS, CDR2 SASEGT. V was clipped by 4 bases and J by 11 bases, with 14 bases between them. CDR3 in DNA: TGTGCCAGCAGTGGCGGCCCCGGGCTGGCTTTCTTT. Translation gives CASSGGPGLAFF.

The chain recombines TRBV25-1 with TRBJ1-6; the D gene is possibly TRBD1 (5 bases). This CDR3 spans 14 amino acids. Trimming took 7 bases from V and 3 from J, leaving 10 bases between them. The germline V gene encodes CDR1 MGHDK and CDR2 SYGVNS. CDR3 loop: CASKVGDYNSPLHF. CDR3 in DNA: TGTGCCAGCAAGGTGGGGGACTATAATTCACCCCTCCACTTT.

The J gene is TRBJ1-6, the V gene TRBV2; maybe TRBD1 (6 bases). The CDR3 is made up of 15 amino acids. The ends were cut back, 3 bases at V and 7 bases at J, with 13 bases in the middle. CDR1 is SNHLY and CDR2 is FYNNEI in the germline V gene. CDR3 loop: CASSDLGGGNSPLHF. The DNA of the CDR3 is TGTGCCAGCAGTGATTTAGGGGGAGGGAATTCACCCCTCCACTTT.

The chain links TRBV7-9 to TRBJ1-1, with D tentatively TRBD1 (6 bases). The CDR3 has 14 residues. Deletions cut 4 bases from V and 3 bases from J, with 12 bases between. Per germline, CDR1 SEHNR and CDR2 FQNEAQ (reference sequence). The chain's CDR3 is CASSYRDTYTEAFF. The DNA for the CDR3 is TGTGCCAGCAGCTACCGGGACACCTACACTGAAGCTTTCTTT.

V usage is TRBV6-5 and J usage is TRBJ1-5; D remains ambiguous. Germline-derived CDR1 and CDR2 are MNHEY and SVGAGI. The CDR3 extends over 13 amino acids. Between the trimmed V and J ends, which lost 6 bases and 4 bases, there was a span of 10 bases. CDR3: CASSIQLNQPQHF. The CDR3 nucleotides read TGTGCCAGCAGCATACAGTTAAATCAGCCCCAGCATTTT.

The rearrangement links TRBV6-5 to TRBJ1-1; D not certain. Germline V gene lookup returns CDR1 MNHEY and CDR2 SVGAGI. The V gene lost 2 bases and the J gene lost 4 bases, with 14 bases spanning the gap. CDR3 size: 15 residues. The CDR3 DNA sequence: TGTGCCAGCAGTTACGACAATCGGGGTCGCACTGAAGCTTTCTTT. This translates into CASSYDNRGRTEAFF.

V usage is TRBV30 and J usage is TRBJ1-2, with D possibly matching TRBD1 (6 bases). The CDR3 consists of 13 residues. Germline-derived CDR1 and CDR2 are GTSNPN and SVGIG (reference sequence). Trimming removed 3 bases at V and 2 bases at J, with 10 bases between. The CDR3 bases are TGTGCCTGGAGCCTAGGGACAAACTATGGCTACACCTTC. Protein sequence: CAWSLGTNYGYTF. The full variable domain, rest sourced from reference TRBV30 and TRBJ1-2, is SQTIHQWPATLVQPVGSPLSLECTVEGTSNPNLYWYRQAAGRGLQLLFYSVGIGQISSEVPQNLSASRPQDRQFILSSKKLLLSDSGFYLCAWSLGTNYGYTFGSGTRLTVV.

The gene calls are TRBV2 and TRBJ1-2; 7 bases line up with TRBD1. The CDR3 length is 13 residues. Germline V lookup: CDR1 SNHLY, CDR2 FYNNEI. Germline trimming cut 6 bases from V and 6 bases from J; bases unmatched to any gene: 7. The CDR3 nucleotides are TGTGCCAGCAGCCTAAGACAGGGTGATGGCTACACCTTC. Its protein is CASSLRQGDGYTF.

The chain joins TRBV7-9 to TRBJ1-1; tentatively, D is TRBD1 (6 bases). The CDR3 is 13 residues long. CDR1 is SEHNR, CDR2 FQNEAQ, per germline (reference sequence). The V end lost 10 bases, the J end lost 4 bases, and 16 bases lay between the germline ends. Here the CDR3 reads CANTTGLSTEAFF. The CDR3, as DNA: TGTGCCAATACGACAGGATTGAGCACTGAAGCTTTCTTT.

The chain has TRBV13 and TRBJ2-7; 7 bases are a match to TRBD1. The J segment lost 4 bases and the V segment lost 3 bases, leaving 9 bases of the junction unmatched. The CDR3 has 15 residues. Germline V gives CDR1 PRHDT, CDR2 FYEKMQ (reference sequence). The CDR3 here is CASSFSGTADYEQYF. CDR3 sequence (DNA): TGTGCCAGCAGCTTTTCCGGGACAGCTGATTACGAGCAGTACTTC.

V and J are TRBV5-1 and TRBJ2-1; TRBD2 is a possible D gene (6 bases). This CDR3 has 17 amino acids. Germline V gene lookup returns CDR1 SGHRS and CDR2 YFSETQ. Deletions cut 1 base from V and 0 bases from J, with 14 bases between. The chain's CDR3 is CASSLNRGEFSYNEQFF. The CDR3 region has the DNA TGCGCCAGCAGCTTGAACCGCGGGGAGTTCTCCTACAATGAGCAGTTCTTC.